The next 13 T cell receptor beta chains were all read from a single sample in a study of cytomegalovirus exposure and HLA in healthy donors. The table came from immunoSEQ multiplex PCR; TCRdb's copy has only in-frame clones and leaves some out. The data show under 200,000 clones, under 90% seen once. Source material: PBMCs. Source of these receptors: a woman aged 18-29 years in good health and CMV-seropositive.

The chain is built from TRBV2 and TRBJ2-5; the match to TRBD1 covers 7 bases. Trimming at V came to 7 bases and at J to 5 bases, leaving 7 bases not matched to a gene. This CDR3 comprises 13 residues. Germline lookup yields CDR1 SNHLY and CDR2 FYNNEI. CDR3 amino acids: CASNARGPETQYF. The DNA for the CDR3 is TGTGCCAGCAATGCGAGGGGGCCGGAGACCCAGTACTTC.

This rearrangement joins TRBV4-2 to TRBJ1-2; the D gene is possibly TRBD1 (5 bases). The CDR3 has 15 residues. Germline V gene lookup returns CDR1 LGHNA and CDR2 YNFKEQ. The V and J ends lost 0 bases and 2 bases respectively, with 10 bases between them. The CDR3 DNA follows: TGTGCCAGCAGCCAAGATTACGGGGGGAACTATGGCTACACCTTC. This translates into CASSQDYGGNYGYTF.

The rearrangement links TRBV19 to TRBJ2-7; TRBD2 agrees at 7 bases. The CDR3 covers 13 residues. J gave up 0 bases and V 8 bases, and 4 bases lay outside the gene matches. Per the germline V gene, CDR1 is LNHDA and CDR2 is SQIVND (reference sequence). The CDR3 here is CASGRESSYEQYF. The CDR3 DNA sequence: TGTGCCAGTGGGAGGGAATCCTCCTACGAGCAGTACTTC.

This chain uses TRBV4-2 with TRBJ2-7; 12 nucleotides align to TRBD2. CDR1 and CDR2 (germline): LGHNA, YNFKEQ. Trimming took 0 bases from V and 3 from J; bases not matched to a gene: 3. The CDR3 consists of 16 residues. CDR3 coding DNA: TGTGCCAGCAGCCAAGATCTAGCGGGAGGGTACTACGAGCAGTACTTC. It specifies CASSQDLAGGYYEQYF.

The gene calls are TRBV30 and TRBJ2-1, with 7 bases aligning to TRBD2. CDR1 is GTSNPN and CDR2 is SVGIG in the germline V gene (reference sequence). Trimming at V came to 5 bases and at J to 8 bases, leaving 15 bases not matched to a gene. CDR3 length equals 15 residues. The CDR3, as DNA: TGTGCCTGGGCCCGCGGGGGTCAGGATAGGGATGAGCAGTTCTTC. This gives the protein CAWARGGQDRDEQFF.

The CDR3 DNA is TGTGCCCTAACCGGGACTAACCCCTACGAGCAGTACTTC. This codes for CALTGTNPYEQYF. This chain links TRBV7-9 with TRBJ2-7; TRBD2 matches at 7 bases. The germline CDR1 and CDR2 sequences are SEHNR and FQNEAQ (reference sequence). The CDR3 extends over 13 amino acids. With V trimmed by 11 bases and J by 2 bases, 9 bases remained unmatched.

The chain links TRBV6-6 to TRBJ1-4, with TRBD1 identical over 7 bases. From germline, CDR1 is MNHNY and CDR2 SVGAGI (reference sequence). The CDR3 spans 14 residues. Trimming took 8 bases from V and 0 from J; bases not matched to a gene: 3. As DNA, the CDR3 is TGTGCCAGCCACAGGGGATCAACTAATGAAAAACTGTTTTTT. Translation gives CASHRGSTNEKLFF.

This chain links TRBV7-8 with TRBJ2-3; D gene uncertain. The CDR3 consists of 13 residues. CDR1 is SGHVS and CDR2 is FQNEAQ in the germline V gene. Trimming stripped 1 base from V and 5 bases from J, with 7 bases between. As DNA, the CDR3 is TGTGCCAGCAGCTTAGAGCACGTAGATACGCAGTATTTT. This encodes CASSLEHVDTQYF.

In its sample, this clone was seen a few times. This chain links TRBV7-9 with TRBJ1-2, with 8 bases identical to TRBD1. Germline CDR1 reads SEHNR; CDR2 reads FQNEAQ (reference sequence). This CDR3 is built from 14 residues. Unmatched junction bases numbered 7, after V lost 6 bases and J lost 4 bases. The CDR3 coding sequence is TGTGCCAGCAGGTCGGGACAGGAGAGCTATGGCTACACCTTC. Translating gives CASRSGQESYGYTF.

The rearrangement links TRBV7-8 to TRBJ1-5; no reliable D call. Trimming shortened V by 1 base and J by 3 bases, and 10 bases separated the two germline ends. There are 15 residues in the CDR3. The germline CDR1 and CDR2 sequences are SGHVS and FQNEAQ. CDR3 sequence: CASSLGATINQPQHF. The CDR3 nucleotides read TGTGCCAGCAGCTTAGGGGCTACGATCAATCAGCCCCAGCATTTT.

The count of this clone is one. The chain recombines TRBV29-1 with TRBJ1-1; D not certain. Germline values: CDR1 SQVTM, CDR2 ANQGSEA. This CDR3 has 14 residues. The V end lost 3 bases, the J end lost 1 base, and 12 bases lay between the germline ends. The CDR3 sequence: CSVEGTGKNTEAFF. In DNA, the CDR3 is TGCAGCGTTGAGGGCACTGGTAAGAACACTGAAGCTTTCTTT. Complete variable domain (other parts from reference TRBV29-1 and TRBJ1-1): SAVISQKPSRDICQRGTSLTIQCQVDSQVTMMFWYRQQPGQSLTLIATANQGSEATYESGFVIDKFPISRPNLTFSTLTVSNMSPEDSSIYLCSVEGTGKNTEAFFGQGTRLTVV.

The genes are TRBV7-2 and TRBJ2-1; 7 bases are a match to TRBD2. The germline V gene encodes CDR1 SGHTA and CDR2 FQGNSA. After removal of 3 bases from V and 8 bases from J, the junction contained 10 bases not matched to a gene. This CDR3 region has 15 residues. The CDR3 region is CASSFTREPHHEQFF. The CDR3 nucleotides are TGTGCCAGCAGCTTTACGCGGGAGCCCCACCATGAGCAGTTCTTC.

The chain has TRBV27 and TRBJ2-7, with 9 bases identical to TRBD2. This CDR3 has 15 residues. CDR1 MNHEY and CDR2 SMNVEV come from the germline V gene (reference sequence). V shed 3 bases, J shed 0 bases, and the junction held 3 bases outside the gene matches. The CDR3 nucleotides are TGTGCCAGCAGTTTCGGACTAGCGAGCTCCTACGAGCAGTACTTC. Its translation is CASSFGLASSYEQYF.